A selection of T cell receptor beta chains follows, all from one sample in a study of STAT5B mutations in CD4+ large granular lymphocyte leukemia. The data were produced by immunoSEQ multiplex PCR, yet TCRdb's version contains in-frame clones alone and is incomplete. The sample records 32,000 or so clones, about 85% being singletons. The sample consisted of CD4+ T cells from blood buffy coats. The source of these receptors is a human donor in good health. CDR3s leave out the opening cysteine and the closing phenylalanine or tryptophan. A D gene is named only where the DNA matches it firmly. Part of the rows lack a size; the others show once, few, many or a class for expanded clones.

J: TRBJ2-5; size: once; V: TRBV29-1; D: .; CDR3: SVRGETQY
J: TRBJ2-2; size: .; V: TRBV11-2; D: .; CDR3: ASSQSVAGELF
J: TRBJ2-1; size: .; V: TRBV7-9; D: TRBD2; CDR3: ASSQTTSGRGQEQF
J: TRBJ2-6; size: .; V: TRBV27; D: .; CDR3: ASSLWGSGANVLT
J: TRBJ1-5; size: .; V: TRBV7-9; D: TRBD1; CDR3: ASSFWTGGPLQPQH
J: TRBJ2-5; size: .; V: TRBV5-6; D: .; CDR3: ASSFPGVPETQY
J: TRBJ1-5; size: .; V: TRBV11-2; D: TRBD1; CDR3: ASSLGGTGAQPQH
J: TRBJ2-5; size: .; V: TRBV7-6; D: TRBD1; CDR3: ASSLGSGTVTETQY
J: TRBJ2-7; size: .; V: TRBV6-5; D: .; CDR3: ASRREISSSYEQY
J: TRBJ1-2; size: .; V: TRBV7-2; D: .; CDR3: ASSLVAGPGNYGYT
J: TRBJ1-1; size: .; V: TRBV7-2; D: .; CDR3: ASTWYEGNTEAF
J: TRBJ1-2; size: few; V: TRBV2; D: TRBD1; CDR3: ASSGDSYGYT
J: TRBJ1-1; size: few; V: TRBV6-1; D: .; CDR3: ASSVWDIGAAF
J: TRBJ2-5; size: few; V: TRBV6-5; D: .; CDR3: ASSQLGSRETQY
J: TRBJ1-2; size: .; V: TRBV5-6; D: TRBD1; CDR3: ASSRTGESWGYT
J: TRBJ2-1; size: .; V: TRBV20-1; D: .; CDR3: SAFPTGEQF
J: TRBJ2-2; size: .; V: TRBV27; D: TRBD2; CDR3: ASTWTSGAPRELF
J: TRBJ2-7; size: .; V: TRBV9; D: TRBD1; CDR3: ASSARDRPSTQQY
J: TRBJ2-5; size: .; V: TRBV11-2; D: .; CDR3: ASSRRGLQETQY
J: TRBJ1-2; size: .; V: TRBV19; D: .; CDR3: ASSIADGRNYGYT
J: TRBJ2-1; size: .; V: TRBV18; D: .; CDR3: ASSKREQTQF
J: TRBJ2-1; size: once; V: TRBV19; D: TRBD2; CDR3: ASSMREIYNEQF
J: TRBJ1-6; size: once; V: TRBV6-6; D: TRBD1; CDR3: ASISGTGNSPLH
J: TRBJ2-2; size: .; V: TRBV7-3; D: .; CDR3: ASSFAHVSNTGELF
J: TRBJ1-2; size: .; V: TRBV28; D: .; CDR3: ASSLGRNYGYT
J: TRBJ1-2; size: once; V: TRBV5-6; D: TRBD1; CDR3: ASRGTGTGEGGYT
J: TRBJ2-7; size: .; V: TRBV6-1; D: .; CDR3: ASKGGREQY
J: TRBJ2-1; size: .; V: TRBV19; D: TRBD2; CDR3: ASIAGGGNEQF
J: TRBJ2-1; size: .; V: TRBV7-3; D: .; CDR3: ASSPAAVSNEQF
J: TRBJ2-2; size: .; V: TRBV6-6; D: .; CDR3: ASSHRPPNTGELF
J: TRBJ1-2; size: few; V: TRBV9; D: .; CDR3: ASSRDPDYGYT
J: TRBJ2-5; size: few; V: TRBV30; D: .; CDR3: AWSRRMQETQY
J: TRBJ2-1; size: .; V: TRBV7-3; D: TRBD2; CDR3: ASSSQQGTSGKNEQF
J: TRBJ1-3; size: .; V: TRBV6-5; D: TRBD1; CDR3: ASSRQGRSGNTIY
J: TRBJ1-1; size: .; V: TRBV7-8; D: .; CDR3: ASSFVTEAF
J: TRBJ2-3; size: .; V: TRBV5-1; D: .; CDR3: ASSFKGTQY
J: TRBJ1-2; size: once; V: TRBV28; D: .; CDR3: ASSRGQLYGYT
J: TRBJ2-3; size: .; V: TRBV10-1; D: .; CDR3: ASSAGGKTDTQY
J: TRBJ1-4; size: .; V: TRBV5-1; D: TRBD1; CDR3: ASSPGGDLTEKLF
J: TRBJ2-2; size: .; V: TRBV6-5; D: .; CDR3: ASSYARKLNTGELF
J: TRBJ1-5; size: .; V: TRBV30; D: TRBD1; CDR3: AWSVFGTVEQPQH
J: TRBJ1-1; size: .; V: TRBV6-1; D: TRBD1; CDR3: ASTGQGASTEAF
J: TRBJ2-5; size: .; V: TRBV7-2; D: .; CDR3: ASSLAKDQETQY
J: TRBJ2-5; size: .; V: TRBV5-1; D: .; CDR3: ASSLVPGVIETQY
J: TRBJ2-7; size: .; V: TRBV28; D: .; CDR3: ASSLYGDEQY
J: TRBJ1-1; size: .; V: TRBV30; D: .; CDR3: AWRAGAKSKAF
J: TRBJ1-1; size: .; V: TRBV29-1; D: .; CDR3: SVVGPLGANTEAF
J: TRBJ2-3; size: .; V: TRBV5-1; D: .; CDR3: ASSLIIDTDTQY
J: TRBJ1-4; size: .; V: TRBV9; D: .; CDR3: ASSVAGDDEKLF
J: TRBJ1-2; size: .; V: TRBV18; D: .; CDR3: ASSPNRANYGYT